This section outlines one T cell receptor (beta chain) sequence together with its context. The antigen is not known. The repertoire was sequenced with immunoSEQ multiplex PCR; TCRdb's copy has only in-frame clones and lacks some. Of about 35,000 clones in the sample, about four fifths are singletons; the top ten hold 1.5% to 2%. CDR3 length equals 15 residues. The ends were cut back, 5 bases at V and 5 bases at J, with 15 bases in the middle. Germline CDR1 reads SNHLY; CDR2 reads FYNNEI. This entry is derived from a study of OX40 agonist ivuxolimab in advanced cancers. Study-wide background: Patients were infused with ivuxolimab every 2 weeks at 0.01 to 10 mg/kg. Three patients had partial responses: one hepatocellular carcinoma, two cutaneous melanoma. General study findings and limits: Nonresponders, in some cases, also had low normalized T-cell clonal expansion. Averaging showed that CD8+ T cells had more expanded clones than CD4+ did.

The receptor was isolated from an adult with an advanced solid tumor such as melanoma, head and neck, liver or kidney cancer. V gene TRBV2 combines with J gene TRBJ2-2, with D perhaps matching TRBD1 (6 bases). Sequences were derived from CD4+ or CD8+ T cells sorted from blood, sampled in a trial of the OX40 agonist ivuxolimab. CDR3: CASSFQGFTTGELFF. The CDR3 coding sequence is TGTGCCAGCAGTTTTCAGGGGTTTACGACCGGGGAGCTGTTTTTT.